This T cell receptor beta chain was sequenced for a study of blood T cell repertoires in COVID-19. At the level of the study: Acute and convalescent COVID-19 samples came from the United States, Italy and Spain. Nucleic acid was either cDNA or gDNA, and it came from T cells, B-cell-depleted T cells, or PBMCs.

Original handling: For nucleated cells, counts were estimated from reference gene primer amplification. Produced via immunoSEQ multiplex PCR; TCRdb's table is partial and in-frame only. The D gene and trimming were derived from the DNA, and the V and J assignments and clone size from that table. The sample lists about 220,000 clones, 80% to 85% seen once, with 2% to 2.5% in the top ten. This CDR3 region has 14 residues. V was cut by 6 bases and J by 0 bases, with 8 bases left in between. Germline-derived CDR1 and CDR2 are LNHNV and YYDKDF (reference sequence). Sample: peripheral blood. The chain employs TRBV15 and TRBJ1-4; D gene unclear. This TCR came from a woman in her sixties with acute or convalescent COVID-19. CDR3 in DNA: TGTGCCACCAGTAGCCACTCAACTAATGAAAAACTGTTTTTT. Translated, it gives CATSSHSTNEKLFF.